This T cell receptor (beta chain) is from a study of post-analysis software for immune sequencing data. Points from the study as a whole: Significantly decreased normalized Chao1 diversity was recorded for multiple sclerosis patients relative to controls. Pronounced co-clustering by F measure was evident among identically batched samples. Patients carried 5 or 6 TRBV segments more frequently than controls did, and TRBV5-6, TRBV5-1 and TRBV20-1 were among them.

A word on this clonotype: Antigen: not known.

Sequencing libraries made from TCR beta cDNA carried unique molecular identifiers. T cells numbering about 0.85 to 11 million gave rise to 450,000 to 550,000 cDNA molecules. A single record per CDR3 protein comes from TCRdb applying MiXCR to the PCR reads. The data contain 430,000 or so distinct CDR3 sequences, 39% of them singletons. The CDR3 has 13 amino acids. Germline V gene data show CDR1 as MNHEY and CDR2 as SVGAGI. The V and J ends lost 1 base and 5 bases respectively, with 9 bases between them. This clonotype was obtained from a girl aged 2 to 10 with multiple sclerosis. The specimen sequenced was blood. V and J are TRBV6-5 and TRBJ2-7; D not certain. CDR3 protein: CASSYLRTDEQYF. The CDR3 DNA is TGTGCCAGCAGTTACTTAAGGACGGACGAGCAGTACTTC.